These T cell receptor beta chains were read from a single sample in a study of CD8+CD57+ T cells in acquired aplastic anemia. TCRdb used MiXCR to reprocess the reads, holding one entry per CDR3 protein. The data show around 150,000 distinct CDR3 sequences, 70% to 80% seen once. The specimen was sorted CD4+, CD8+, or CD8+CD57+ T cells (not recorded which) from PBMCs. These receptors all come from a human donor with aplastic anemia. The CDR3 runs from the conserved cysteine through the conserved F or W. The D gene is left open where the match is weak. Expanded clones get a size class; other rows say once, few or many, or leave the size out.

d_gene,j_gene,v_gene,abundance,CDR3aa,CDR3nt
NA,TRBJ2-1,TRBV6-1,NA,CASSSEDWLDEQFF,TGTGCCAGCAGTAGCGAGGATTGGTTGGATGAGCAGTTCTTC
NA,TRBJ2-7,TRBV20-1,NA,CSARGWSGEQYF,TGCAGTGCTAGAGGGTGGTCGGGGGAGCAGTACTTC
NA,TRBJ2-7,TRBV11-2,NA,CASSFGLRYEQYF,TGTGCCAGCAGCTTCGGCCTACGCTACGAGCAGTACTTC
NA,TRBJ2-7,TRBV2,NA,CATTGSFNEQYF,TGTGCCACTACAGGGAGTTTCAACGAGCAGTACTTC
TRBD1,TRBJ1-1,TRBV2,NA,CASRGQGANTEAFF,TGTGCCAGCAGAGGACAGGGCGCGAACACTGAAGCTTTCTTT
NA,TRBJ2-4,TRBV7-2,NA,CASSWAVSGNIQYF,TGTGCCAGCAGCTGGGCCGTTTCGGGAAACATTCAGTACTTC
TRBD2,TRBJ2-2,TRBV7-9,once,CASTNSGRTGELFF,TGTGCCAGTACCAATAGCGGGCGCACCGGGGAGCTGTTTTTT
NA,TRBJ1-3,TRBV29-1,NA,CSASGNTIYF,TGCAGCGCCTCTGGAAACACCATATATTTT
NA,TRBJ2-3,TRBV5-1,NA,CASSLALGTDTQYF,TGCGCCAGCAGCTTGGCCCTAGGCACAGATACGCAGTATTTT
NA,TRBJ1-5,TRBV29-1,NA,CSVELAGYSNQPQHF,TGCAGCGTTGAGTTGGCAGGGTATAGCAATCAGCCCCAGCATTTT
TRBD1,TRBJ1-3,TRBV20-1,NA,CSAIRDRVDGNTIYF,TGCAGTGCTATCCGGGACAGGGTGGATGGAAACACCATATATTTT
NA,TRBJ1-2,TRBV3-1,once,CASSQPVGPGGYTF,TGTGCCAGCAGCCAACCGGTAGGACCGGGTGGCTACACCTTC
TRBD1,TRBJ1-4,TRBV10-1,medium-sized,CASSDTQGTEKLFF,TGCGCCAGCAGCGACACACAGGGGACTGAAAAACTGTTTTTT
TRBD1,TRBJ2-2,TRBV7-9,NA,CASSSRMRQGDTGELFF,TGTGCCAGCAGCTCCCGAATGAGACAGGGAGACACCGGGGAGCTGTTTTTT
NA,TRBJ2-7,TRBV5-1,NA,CASSDLTTYEQYF,TGCGCCAGCAGCGACTTAACTACCTACGAGCAGTACTTC
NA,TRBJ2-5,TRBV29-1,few,CSVARGGEETQYF,TGCAGCGTGGCTAGGGGGGGAGAAGAGACCCAGTACTTC
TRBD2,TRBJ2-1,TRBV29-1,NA,CSVGTSGSYEQFF,TGCAGCGTCGGGACTAGCGGGAGCTATGAGCAGTTCTTC
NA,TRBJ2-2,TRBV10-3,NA,CAISVISIQETGELFF,TGTGCCATCAGTGTGATTTCTATTCAGGAGACCGGGGAGCTGTTTTTT
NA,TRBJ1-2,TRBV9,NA,CASTGGMANYGYTF,TGTGCCAGCACCGGGGGAATGGCTAACTATGGCTACACCTTC
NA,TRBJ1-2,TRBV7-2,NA,CASSLEGGTGYGYTF,TGTGCCAGCAGCCTGGAAGGGGGGACCGGCTACGGCTACACCTTC
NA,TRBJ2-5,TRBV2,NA,CASKFGETQYF,TGTGCCAGCAAGTTCGGGGAGACCCAGTACTTC
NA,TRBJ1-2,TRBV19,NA,CASSIVEGTYGYTF,TGTGCCAGTAGTATAGTGGAAGGGACCTATGGCTACACCTTC
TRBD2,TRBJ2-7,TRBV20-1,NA,CSALTSGRSRGGYEQYF,TGCAGTGCGCTGACTAGCGGGAGGTCCCGGGGCGGATACGAGCAGTACTTC
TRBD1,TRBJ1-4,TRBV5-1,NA,CASSTGTGDEKLFF,TGCGCCAGCAGTACCGGGACAGGGGATGAAAAACTGTTTTTT
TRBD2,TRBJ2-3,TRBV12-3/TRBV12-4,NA,CASSFSLAGVLNPPSNTQYF,TGTGCCAGCAGTTTCTCCTTAGCGGGGGTACTAAATCCCCCCTCGAATACGCAGTATTTT
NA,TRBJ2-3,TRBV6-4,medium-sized,CASSEDSTDTQYF,TGTGCCAGCAGTGAGGACAGCACAGATACGCAGTATTTT
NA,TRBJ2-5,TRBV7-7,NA,CASSHNDGTQYF,TGTGCCAGCAGCCATAACGACGGGACCCAGTACTTC
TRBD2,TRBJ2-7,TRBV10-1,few,CASSEGLAGTTYF,TGCGCCAGCAGTGAGGGACTAGCGGGAACCACATACTTC
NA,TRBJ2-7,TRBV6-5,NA,CATHTLDSSGKQYF,TGTGCCACCCACACCCTGGACAGTTCTGGCAAGCAGTACTTC
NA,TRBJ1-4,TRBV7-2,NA,CASSFTGEKLFF,TGTGCCAGCAGCTTTACGGGCGAAAAACTGTTTTTT
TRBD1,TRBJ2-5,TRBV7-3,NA,CARGQGKETQYF,TGTGCCAGAGGACAGGGAAAAGAGACCCAGTACTTC
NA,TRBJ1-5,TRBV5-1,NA,CASSLDTGNQPQHF,TGCGCCAGCAGCTTGGACACAGGCAATCAGCCCCAGCATTTT
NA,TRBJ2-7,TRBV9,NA,CASSAGPARVNEQYF,TGTGCCAGCAGCGCGGGGCCGGCAAGGGTGAACGAGCAGTACTTC
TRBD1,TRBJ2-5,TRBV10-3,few,CAISMTGDQETQYF,TGTGCCATCAGTATGACAGGGGACCAAGAGACCCAGTACTTC
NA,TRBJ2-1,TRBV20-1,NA,CSDSGQRDHNEQFF,TGCAGTGACTCGGGTCAGAGAGACCACAATGAGCAGTTCTTC
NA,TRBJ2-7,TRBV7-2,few,CASSFLGGDGYEQYF,TGTGCCAGCAGCTTCCTCGGAGGGGACGGCTACGAGCAGTACTTC
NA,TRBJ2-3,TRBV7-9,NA,CATSRYADTQYF,TGTGCCACTTCCAGGTACGCAGATACGCAGTATTTT
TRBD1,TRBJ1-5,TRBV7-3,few,CASSSTGGNQPQHF,TGTGCCAGCAGCTCAACAGGGGGCAATCAGCCCCAGCATTTT
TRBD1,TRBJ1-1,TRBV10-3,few,CAISEPSRDRVAEAFF,TGTGCCATCAGTGAGCCCTCGCGGGACAGGGTAGCTGAAGCTTTCTTT
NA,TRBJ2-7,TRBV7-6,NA,CASSPDGVVYEQYF,TGTGCCAGCAGCCCTGACGGAGTGGTCTACGAGCAGTACTTC
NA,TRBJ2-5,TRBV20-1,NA,CSAKGSETQYF,TGCAGTGCTAAGGGGTCAGAGACCCAGTACTTC
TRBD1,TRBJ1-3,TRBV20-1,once,CSASTGDRNTIYF,TGCAGTGCTTCGACAGGGGACAGAAACACCATATATTTT
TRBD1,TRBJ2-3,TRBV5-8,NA,CASSLGRGLGPTDTQYF,TGTGCCAGCAGCCTGGGAAGGGGGCTCGGCCCCACAGATACGCAGTATTTT
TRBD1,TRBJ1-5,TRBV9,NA,CASSEQGFDNQPQHF,TGTGCCAGCTCCGAACAGGGGTTTGACAATCAGCCCCAGCATTTT
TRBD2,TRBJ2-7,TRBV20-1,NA,CSATTSGRNEQYF,TGCAGTGCGACGACTAGCGGGAGGAACGAGCAGTACTTC
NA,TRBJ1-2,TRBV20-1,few,CSARATGVGDGYTF,TGCAGTGCTAGAGCAACAGGAGTGGGAGATGGCTACACCTTC
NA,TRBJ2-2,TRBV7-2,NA,CASSLAPLGPGELFF,TGTGCCAGCAGCTTAGCGCCACTAGGGCCCGGGGAGCTGTTTTTT
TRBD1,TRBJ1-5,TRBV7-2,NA,CASSLGDRVSNQPQHF,TGTGCCAGCAGCTTAGGGGACAGGGTTAGCAATCAGCCCCAGCATTTT
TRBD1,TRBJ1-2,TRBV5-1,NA,CASGGGQSVGGYTF,TGCGCCTCCGGGGGGGGACAGTCCGTCGGCGGCTACACCTTC
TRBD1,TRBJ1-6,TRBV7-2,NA,CASSQDGTVNSPLHF,TGCGCCAGCAGCCAAGATGGGACAGTAAATTCACCCCTCCACTTT
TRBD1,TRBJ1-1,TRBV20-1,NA,CSANSRAGTDAAFF,TGCAGTGCTAACTCACGGGCAGGGACAGATGCCGCTTTCTTT